The entry below gives a single TCR beta chain sequence along with its context. There are 13 residues in the CDR3. Germline lookup yields CDR1 SNHLY and CDR2 FYNNEI. Deletions cut 4 bases from V and 6 bases from J, with 11 bases between. The data belong to a study of CD8 T cells in Susac syndrome. RNA was extracted with the RNeasy kit, and a quantity of about 0.45 to 1 ug was reverse transcribed using random hexamers. One entry per CDR3 protein, called by TCRdb with MiXCR from the immunoSEQ multiplex PCR reads. Of approximately 160,000 distinct CDR3 sequences in the sample, 85% to 95% are singletons; the top ten hold 0.09% to 0.1%.

The receptor was derived from a human donor with multiple sclerosis. This chain connects TRBV2 to TRBJ2-3; D is tentatively TRBD1 or TRBD2 (5 bases each). Sequenced: CD4+ T cells from PBMCs. The CDR3 protein is CASSGGVVDTQYF. The CDR3 DNA reads as TGTGCCAGCAGTGGAGGGGTTGTGGATACGCAGTATTTT.